This T cell receptor beta chain was profiled in a study of blood T cells in healthy people across ages (dated by TCRdb to 2015 to 2017). Turning to the overall study: In model experiments, roughly one uniquely barcoded TCR beta cDNA molecule per two T cells was captured by template switching. Four age groups were formed from the donors: young (average approximately 15 years), middle-aged (approximately 39), aged (approximately 60) and long-lived (around 82). For two donors (one aged 18 to 29 and one aged 80 or older), the study analyzed two additional independent replicas of 1 million unique cDNA reads from the same blood draw. Age-related changes in TCR beta repertoire diversity were measured in the study by deep sequencing normalized with unique cDNA molecular identifiers. To avoid experimental bias, donors of different ages were spread randomly across the sequencing lanes. General study outcomes and caveats: Bulk unsorted PBMC profiling prevented conclusive comparison of naive and antigen-experienced compartments. Observed TCR beta diversity per million T cells fell roughly linearly with age, and a significant reduction was already apparent by age roughly 40. Because donor CMV infection status was unknown, age-related changes in expanded clonotypes were potentially confounded. A strong correlation was found between observed TCR beta diversity and the percentage of naive T cells measured by flow cytometry. Total diversity estimates from one million sequenced T cells were considered lower bounds and underestimates. Compared with the aged group, the long-lived group had more naive CD4+ T cells, fewer expanded clones and increased TCR diversity, a pattern suggesting age selection.

CDR3 length: 14 amino acids, cysteine to phenylalanine. Only the CDR3 part of the read is kept: 42 bases, read in frame from the first base. V gives up 2 bases and J gives up 7 bases, and the segment between their germline ends measures 9 bases. The roughly 37 donors, aged about 6 to 95 years, were systemically healthy Caucasian individuals from Russia. Approximately 9.3 milliliters of peripheral blood were collected from each donor into EDTA-treated Vacutainer tubes. Ficoll-Paque density-gradient centrifugation was used to isolate PBMCs, with at least 7 million per sample. Total RNA was extracted from PBMCs with Trizol reagent, with at least 6 micrograms obtained per sample. Naive CD45RAhigh/CD27high T cell percentages were measured by flow cytometry on a PBMC aliquot from every donor. To prepare the library, 5' RACE was applied. The instrument was an Illumina HiSeq 2500. A second PCR of roughly 6 to 11 cycles was run with a J-beta primer mix and a sample-barcoded 5' primer. A template-switch 5' adaptor carrying 12 random nucleotides introduced a unique molecular identifier onto each TCR beta cDNA molecule. Each sample yielded at least 2.5 million CDR3-containing paired-end reads. The Mint cDNA synthesis kit, primed by a TRBC-specific oligonucleotide, was used to synthesize first-strand cDNA from all RNA. Following uracil-DNA glycosylase treatment, a first 18-cycle PCR with universal primers M1SS and BC2_uni_R was performed on all cDNA. On the authors' methods: For normalization, 1 million high-quality reads were randomly selected from each sample, with every read carrying a distinct molecular identifier. Reads sharing molecular identifiers were discarded rather than binned into consensus sequences. CDR3 identification, clonotype clustering and error correction used MiTCR with a Q25 quality threshold and the strictest error-elimination algorithm. A nonparametric unseen species model with Euler transformation was used to estimate lower-bound total TCR beta diversity. Using fastp trimming at Q25 and MiXCR clonotype assembly, TCRdb reanalyzed the public sequencing data and kept in-frame beta chains. Rows with one shared CDR3 protein collapse into an entry with the most common genes and DNA. TCRdb, rather than the study authors, made the V and J calls. This sample is represented by around 800,000 distinct CDR3 sequences; under 55% of them were singletons. 15% to 25% of the sample rests with the top ten.

This clonotype was observed a few times. Its antigen has not been determined. No base quality values were provided; no much bigger clone lies one nucleotide off. The chain couples TRBV12-3 or TRBV12-4 to TRBJ1-6, with the D gene not confidently named. The sample consisted of blood. The sequence derives from a man aged 60 to 75 in good health. The CDR3 loop reads CASSLLRSNSPLHF. The nucleotide sequence reads as follows: TGTGCCAGCAGTTTATTAAGGTCGAATTCACCCCTCCACTTT.